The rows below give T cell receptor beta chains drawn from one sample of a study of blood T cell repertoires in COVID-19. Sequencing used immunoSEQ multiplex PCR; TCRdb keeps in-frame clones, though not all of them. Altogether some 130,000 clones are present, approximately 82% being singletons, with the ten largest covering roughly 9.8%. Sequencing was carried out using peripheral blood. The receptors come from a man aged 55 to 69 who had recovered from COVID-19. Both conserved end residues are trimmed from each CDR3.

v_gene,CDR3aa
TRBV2,ASNEGQATNEKLF
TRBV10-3,AISDRGGTYNEQF
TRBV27,ASSSLQGASYEQY
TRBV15,ATSRVYRAGYEQY
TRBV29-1,SVQGARETQY
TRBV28,ASSIIADRGGQPQH
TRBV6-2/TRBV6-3,ASSYAGTPGYGANVLT
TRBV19,ASSIGAEGPQH
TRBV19,ASSIVTGEAF
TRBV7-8,ASSLRVGGGPSTDTQY
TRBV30,AWSTQASVGNIQY
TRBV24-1,ATSETGTGGLGHYNEQF
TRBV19,ASSIRTSGYNEQF
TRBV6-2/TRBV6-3,ASSFWTGSTGELF
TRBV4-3,ASSQVTSGNIAVGELF
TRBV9,ASSSTYSNQPQH
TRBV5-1,ASSLFAEQETQY
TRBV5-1,ASSLEPADNEQF
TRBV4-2,ASSPLLTGELF
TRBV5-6,ASAPTGLYGYT
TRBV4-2,ASSQTVDVNGGLAKNIQY
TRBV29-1,SVGGRAFSNEQY
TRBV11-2,ASSPGYSGSNEQF
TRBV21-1,ASSKGLAGVNEQF
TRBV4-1,ASSQDPGRAGSYNEQF
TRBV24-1,ATGGDSGANVLT
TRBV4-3,ASSQNPGQGNTEAF
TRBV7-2,ASSLYTDSPLH
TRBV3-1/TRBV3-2,ASSQELSAGGQETQY
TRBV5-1,ASSRAPEGGNSPLH
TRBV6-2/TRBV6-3,ASSYGAGGTDTQY
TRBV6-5,ASSPRQGAHYEQY
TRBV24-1,ATSDFGQGVSGANVLT
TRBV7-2,ASSLVGGSYGYT
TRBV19,ASSIDQGLGTEAF
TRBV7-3,ASSRDRGQPQH
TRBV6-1,ASSAAGWGGQETQY
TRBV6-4,ASIPQGPRNTEAF
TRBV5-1,ASSLALGLNTEAF
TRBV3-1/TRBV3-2,ASSHRRSEAF
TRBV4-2,ASSRTGQLNTEAF
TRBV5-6,ASSLVRLAGLNEQF
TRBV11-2,ASSLEYNQPQH
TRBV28,ASSFLRQSVGYEQY
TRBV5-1,ASSLGEGWTEAF
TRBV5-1,ASSLPSGNRLSYNEQF
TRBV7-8,ASSLGTGPNNEQF
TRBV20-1,SASGLAGVSYNEQF
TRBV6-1,ASSEAVNTEAF
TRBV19,ASRPTGITREQY
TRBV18,ASRQMATNEKLF
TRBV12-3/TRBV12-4,ASSLTGDSSQY
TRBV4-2,ASSPGTGGYNEQF